A selection of T cell receptor beta chains follows, all from one sample in a study of synovial regulatory T cells in juvenile arthritis. TCRdb's table, derived via immunoSEQ multiplex PCR, lists solely in-frame clones and lacks some. The sample table includes 7,500 to 10,000 clones. Material: Treg cells from blood. These receptors all stem from a donor aged 2-30 years with juvenile idiopathic arthritis. The CDR3 runs from the conserved cysteine through the conserved F or W. Fields, in order: V gene, J gene, CDR3 protein.

>TRBV10-3|TRBJ1-1
CAITHMENTEAFF
>TRBV6-1|TRBJ2-3
CASSLAGGGPDTQYF
>TRBV7-8|TRBJ1-1
CASSLVGRVNTEAFF
>TRBV7-2|TRBJ2-4
CASSPPDRWSAKNIQYF
>TRBV18|TRBJ2-1
CASSPKGESQFF
>TRBV18|TRBJ1-1
CASSPGTGRHTEAFF
>TRBV12-5|TRBJ1-3
CASGLPLSRNTIYF
>TRBV4-1|TRBJ2-7
CASSPTSGWAYEQYF
>TRBV10-3|TRBJ2-1
CAVSGTGYNEQFF
>TRBV10-3|TRBJ2-2
CAISGGSGLNTGELFF
>TRBV6-1|TRBJ1-4
CASSRGATNEKLFF
>TRBV2|TRBJ1-6
CASRGDRVEPLHF
>TRBV4-1|TRBJ1-5
CASSPLDTGGHQPQHF
>TRBV7-8|TRBJ2-3
CASSLEGTDTQYF
>TRBV5-6|TRBJ1-2
CASSWKTGHLDYGYTF
>TRBV19|TRBJ1-3
CASSILFMGTTRGNTIYF
>TRBV10-3|TRBJ2-1
CAISFLAGYSYNEQFF
>TRBV12-5|TRBJ2-5
CASGLSGRIQETQYF
>TRBV6-5|TRBJ2-7
CASSYMAVTYEQYF
>TRBV7-8|TRBJ2-7
CASSPGYGTSGYEQYF
>TRBV12-5|TRBJ1-3
CASGLVLQTLTGNTIYF
>TRBV7-9|TRBJ1-2
CASSSWTGYTF
>TRBV6-1|TRBJ1-2
CASSSQGGYTF
>TRBV7-8|TRBJ1-3
CASSLGQLSGNTIYF
>TRBV18|TRBJ2-3
CASSPPNRVGTDTQYF
>TRBV19|TRBJ2-1
CASKVRGGSNNEQFF